One sample yielded the 8 T cell receptor beta chains listed below, sequenced in a study of T cells after yellow fever vaccination (dated by TCRdb to the late 2010s). Libraries came from 5' RACE. Data came from an Illumina HiSeq 2500. In TCRdb, the public reads were trimmed at Q25 with fastp and aligned with MiXCR, with productive beta chains retained. Rows with one shared CDR3 protein collapse into an entry with the most common genes and DNA. In this sample the table shows about 240,000 distinct CDR3 sequences, about 7% of which occur a single time. Approximately 0.85% of the sample lies in the top ten. The treatment or condition label of this sample denotes: live attenuated yellow fever vaccine strain. The specimen was CD4+ T cells sorted from PBMCs, collected 15 days after the yellow fever booster vaccination. The receptors stem from a man aged 25 to 45 who received the YFV17D yellow fever vaccine.

This clonotype was counted a few times. The chain combines TRBV14 with TRBJ1-2; D gene uncertain. Trimming stripped 1 base from V and 7 bases from J, with 13 bases between. Germline values: CDR1 SGHDN, CDR2 FVKESK. The CDR3 is made up of 14 amino acids. As DNA, the CDR3 is TGTGCCAGCAGCCAAGGACGCTCGAGGACTGGCTACACCTTC. This translates into CASSQGRSRTGYTF.

The genes are TRBV5-1 and TRBJ2-5, with no clear D. V was cut by 0 bases and J by 3 bases, with 9 bases left in between. The CDR3 runs to 14 residues. Germline values: CDR1 SGHRS, CDR2 YFSETQ. CDR3: CASSLAISEETQYF. The CDR3 DNA sequence: TGCGCCAGCAGCTTGGCAATATCCGAAGAGACCCAGTACTTC. Full variable domain (missing parts from reference TRBV5-1 and TRBJ2-5): KAGVTQTPRYLIKTRGQQVTLSCSPISGHRSVSWYQQTPGQGLQFLFEYFSETQRNKGNFPGRFSGRQFSNSRSEMNVSTLELGDSALYLCASSLAISEETQYFGPGTRLLVL.

This clonotype was observed a few times. The CDR3 DNA reads TGTGCCAGCAGCTTAAACGTGGTTCTGGACAGGGCCAACACTGAAGCTTTCTTT. Translation: CASSLNVVLDRANTEAFF. The chain couples TRBV11-2 to TRBJ1-1, with 8 bases identical to TRBD1. In germline, CDR1 is SGHAT, CDR2 FQNNGV. The V segment lost 2 bases and the J segment 2 bases; nucleotides outside the gene matches: 13. This CDR3 has 18 amino acids.

J is TRBJ2-7 and V is TRBV5-1, with TRBD1 as a possible D gene (6 bases). Germline values: CDR1 SGHRS, CDR2 YFSETQ. The CDR3 length is 17 residues. Trimming stripped 1 base from V and 4 bases from J, with 21 bases between. In DNA form, the CDR3 reads TGCGCCAGCAGCTTGCTCCAGGGGCCAACAACGGGTTACGAGCAGTACTTC. It translates to CASSLLQGPTTGYEQYF.

This clonotype was counted only a few times. The chain is built from TRBV19 and TRBJ1-3; D call uncertain. Trimming removed 5 bases from V and 7 bases from J, with 18 bases in between. Germline CDR1 and CDR2: LNHDA and SQIVND (reference sequence). This CDR3 is 15 amino acids long. The CDR3 here is CASSLGLLEANTIYF. The CDR3 nucleotides read TGTGCCAGTAGTCTTGGACTACTGGAGGCGAACACCATATATTTT.

This clonotype was picked up many times. The chain uses TRBV6-5 and TRBJ2-2, with D tentatively TRBD1 or TRBD2 (6 bases each). Germline values: CDR1 MNHEY, CDR2 SVGAGI. V was clipped by 6 bases and J by 5 bases, with 13 bases between them. This CDR3 spans 14 amino acids. CDR3 bases: TGTGCCAGCAGCCGCAGGGGAGGAACCGGGGAGCTGTTTTTT. Translation gives CASSRRGGTGELFF.

The V call is TRBV7-8, the J call TRBJ1-4; TRBD1 matches at 7 bases. V gave up 5 bases and J gave up 3 bases; unmatched junction bases: 9. Germline lookup yields CDR1 SGHVS and CDR2 FQNEAQ. The CDR3 is 16 residues long. This CDR3 is CASSSRDSSPNEKLFF. The DNA of the CDR3 is TGTGCCAGCAGCAGCCGGGACAGCAGCCCTAATGAAAAACTGTTTTTT.

There are many counts of this clonotype. The chain joins TRBV12-3 or TRBV12-4 to TRBJ2-3; D unresolved. This CDR3 has 12 residues. The germline V and J ends were trimmed by 6 bases and 6 bases, with 10 bases remaining between them. Here the CDR3 DNA reads TGTGCCAGCAGCACCGGGCGGGATACGCAGTATTTT. Its translation is CASSTGRDTQYF.